The source of this TCR beta chain is a study of T cell repertoires in cytomegalovirus infection. For the study at large: It can be stated that public TCR beta signatures indicated CMV infection as well as a matching HLA type.

Germline CDR1 is SEHNR and CDR2 is FQNEAQ (reference sequence). Trimming took 5 bases from V and 3 from J, leaving 10 bases between them. The CDR3 sequence is 13 residues long. As concerns this clonotype: Its antigen is not known.

A single record per CDR3 protein comes from TCRdb applying MiXCR to the reads. The data show about 600,000 distinct CDR3 sequences, approximately 24% seen once. Overall study results and limits: Totalled public TCR beta family frequency picked out people who carried CMV plus the relevant HLA.

The sequenced sample was CD8+ T cells from PBMCs. The sequence came from a human donor in good health (CMV status not recorded). Some clones in this sample may be carry-over from other donors' samples. The gene calls are TRBV7-9 and TRBJ1-2; TRBD1 is a possible D gene (6 bases). The CDR3 DNA follows: TGTGCCAGCAGCACGGGGGGCTACTATGGCTACACCTTC. Residues: CASSTGGYYGYTF.